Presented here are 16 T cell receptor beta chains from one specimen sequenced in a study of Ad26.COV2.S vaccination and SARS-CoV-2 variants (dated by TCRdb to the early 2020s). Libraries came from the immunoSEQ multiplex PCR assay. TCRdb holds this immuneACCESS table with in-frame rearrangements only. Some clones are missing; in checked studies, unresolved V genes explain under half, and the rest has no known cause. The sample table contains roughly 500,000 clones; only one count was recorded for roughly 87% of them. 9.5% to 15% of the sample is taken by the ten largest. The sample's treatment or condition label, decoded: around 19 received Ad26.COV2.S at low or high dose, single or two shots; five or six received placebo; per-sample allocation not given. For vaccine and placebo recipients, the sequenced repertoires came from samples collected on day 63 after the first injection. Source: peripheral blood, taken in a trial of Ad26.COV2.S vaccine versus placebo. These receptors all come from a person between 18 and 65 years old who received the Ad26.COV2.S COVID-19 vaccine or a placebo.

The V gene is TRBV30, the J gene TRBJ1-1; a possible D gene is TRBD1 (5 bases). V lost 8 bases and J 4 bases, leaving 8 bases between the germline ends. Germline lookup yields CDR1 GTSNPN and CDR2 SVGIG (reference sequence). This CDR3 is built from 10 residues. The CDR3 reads CALGGTEAFF. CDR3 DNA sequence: TGTGCCCTGGGGGGCACTGAAGCTTTCTTT.

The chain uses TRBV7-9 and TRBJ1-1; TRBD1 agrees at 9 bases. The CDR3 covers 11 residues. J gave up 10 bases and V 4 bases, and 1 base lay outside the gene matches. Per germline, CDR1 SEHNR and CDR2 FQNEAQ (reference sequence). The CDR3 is CASSWGQGAFF. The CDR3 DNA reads TGTGCCAGCAGCTGGGGACAGGGAGCTTTCTTT.

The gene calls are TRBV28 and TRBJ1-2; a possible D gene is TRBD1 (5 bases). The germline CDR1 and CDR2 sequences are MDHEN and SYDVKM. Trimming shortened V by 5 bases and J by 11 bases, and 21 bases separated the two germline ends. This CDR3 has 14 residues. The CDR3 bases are TGTGCCAGCAGTGGGGACGAACGACACAAGGGATACACCTTC. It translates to CASSGDERHKGYTF.

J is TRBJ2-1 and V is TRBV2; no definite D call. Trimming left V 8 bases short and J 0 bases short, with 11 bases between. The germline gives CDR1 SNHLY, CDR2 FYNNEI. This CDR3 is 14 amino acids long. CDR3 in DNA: TGTGCCAGCTCTGGTTCCTACTCCTACAATGAGCAGTTCTTC. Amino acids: CASSGSYSYNEQFF.

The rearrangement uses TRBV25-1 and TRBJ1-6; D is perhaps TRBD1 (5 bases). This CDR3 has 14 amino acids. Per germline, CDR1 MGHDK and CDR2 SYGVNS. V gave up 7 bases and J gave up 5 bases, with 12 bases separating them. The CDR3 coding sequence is TGTGCCAGCAACCTTGGGACGGATAATTCACCCCTCCACTTT. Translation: CASNLGTDNSPLHF. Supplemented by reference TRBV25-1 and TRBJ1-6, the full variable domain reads EADIYQTPRYLVIGTGKKITLECSQTMGHDKMYWYQQDPGMELHLIHYSYGVNSTEKGDLSSESTVSRIRTEHFPLTLESARPSHTSQYLCASNLGTDNSPLHFGNGTRLTVT.

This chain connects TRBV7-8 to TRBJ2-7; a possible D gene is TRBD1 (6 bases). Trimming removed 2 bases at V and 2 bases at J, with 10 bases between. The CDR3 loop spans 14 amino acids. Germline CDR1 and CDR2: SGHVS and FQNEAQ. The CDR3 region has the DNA TGTGCCAGCAGCTTATCGGGACAAACCTACGAGCAGTACTTC. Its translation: CASSLSGQTYEQYF.

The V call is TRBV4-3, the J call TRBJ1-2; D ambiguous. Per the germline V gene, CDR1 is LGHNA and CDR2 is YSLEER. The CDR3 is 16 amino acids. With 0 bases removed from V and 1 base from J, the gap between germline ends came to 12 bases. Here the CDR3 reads CASSQDGGSGNYGYTF. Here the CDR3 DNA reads TGCGCCAGCAGCCAAGATGGAGGTAGCGGTAACTATGGCTACACCTTC.

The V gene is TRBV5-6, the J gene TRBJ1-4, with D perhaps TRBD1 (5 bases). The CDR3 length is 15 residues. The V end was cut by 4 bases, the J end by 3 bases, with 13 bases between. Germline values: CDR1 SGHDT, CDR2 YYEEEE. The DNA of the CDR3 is TGTGCCAGCAGCCCTACAGGTCAGGCTAATGAAAAACTGTTTTTT. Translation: CASSPTGQANEKLFF.

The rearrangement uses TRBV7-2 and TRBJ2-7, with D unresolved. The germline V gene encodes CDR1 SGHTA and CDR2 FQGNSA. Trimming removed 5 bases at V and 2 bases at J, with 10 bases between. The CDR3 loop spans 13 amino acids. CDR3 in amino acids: CASSRLGPYEQYF. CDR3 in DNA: TGTGCCAGCAGCCGTCTAGGTCCCTACGAGCAGTACTTC.

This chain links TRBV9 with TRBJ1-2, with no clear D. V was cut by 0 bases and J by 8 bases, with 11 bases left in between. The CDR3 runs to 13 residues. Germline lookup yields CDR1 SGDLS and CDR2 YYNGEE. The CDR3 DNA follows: TGTGCCAGCAGCGTAGCCCCGGACGGGGGCTACACCTTC. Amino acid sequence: CASSVAPDGGYTF.

The CDR3 reads CSVATGNQPQHF. In DNA, the CDR3 is TGCAGCGTTGCGACCGGTAATCAGCCCCAGCATTTT. The chain couples TRBV29-1 to TRBJ1-5, with unresolved D. Germline assignment: CDR1 SQVTM and CDR2 ANQGSEA. The CDR3 is made up of 12 amino acids. V lost 4 bases and J lost 4, with 8 bases in between. Full variable domain (missing parts from reference TRBV29-1 and TRBJ1-5): SAVISQKPSRDICQRGTSLTIQCQVDSQVTMMFWYRQQPGQSLTLIATANQGSEATYESGFVIDKFPISRPNLTFSTLTVSNMSPEDSSIYLCSVATGNQPQHFGDGTRLSIL.

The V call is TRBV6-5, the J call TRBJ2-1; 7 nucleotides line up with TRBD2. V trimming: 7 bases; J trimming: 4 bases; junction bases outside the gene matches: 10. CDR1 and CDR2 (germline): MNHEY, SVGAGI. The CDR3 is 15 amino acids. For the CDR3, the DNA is TGTGCCAGCAACTCGGGGACTACCCCGTACAATGAGCAGTTCTTC. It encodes CASNSGTTPYNEQFF.

The CDR3 sequence is CASSAQGLAGAAPDTQYF. The CDR3 DNA is TGTGCCAGCAGCGCCCAGGGACTAGCGGGAGCTGCACCGGATACGCAGTATTTT. V usage is TRBV9 and J usage is TRBJ2-3; TRBD2 aligns across 14 bases. This CDR3 region has 18 residues. Germline loops: CDR1 SGDLS, CDR2 YYNGEE. J gave up 6 bases and V 3 bases, and 12 bases lay outside the gene matches.

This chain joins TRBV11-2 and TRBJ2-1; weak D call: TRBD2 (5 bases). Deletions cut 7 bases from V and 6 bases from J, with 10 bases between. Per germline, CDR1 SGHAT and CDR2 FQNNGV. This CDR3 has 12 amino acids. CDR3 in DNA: TGTGCCAGCACCCAGAGCGGCAATGAGCAGTTCTTC. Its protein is CASTQSGNEQFF.

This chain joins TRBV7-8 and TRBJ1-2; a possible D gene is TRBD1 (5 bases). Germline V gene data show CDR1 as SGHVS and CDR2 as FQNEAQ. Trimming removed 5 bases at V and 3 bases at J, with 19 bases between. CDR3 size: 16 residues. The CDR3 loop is CASSQSTGAPYYGYTF. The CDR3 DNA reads TGTGCCAGCAGCCAAAGTACAGGAGCCCCATACTATGGCTACACCTTC.

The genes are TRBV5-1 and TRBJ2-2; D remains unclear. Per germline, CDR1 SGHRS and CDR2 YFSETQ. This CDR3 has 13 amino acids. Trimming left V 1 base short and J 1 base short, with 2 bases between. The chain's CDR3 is CASSLKNTGELFF. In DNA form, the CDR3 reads TGCGCCAGCAGCTTGAAGAACACCGGGGAGCTGTTTTTT.